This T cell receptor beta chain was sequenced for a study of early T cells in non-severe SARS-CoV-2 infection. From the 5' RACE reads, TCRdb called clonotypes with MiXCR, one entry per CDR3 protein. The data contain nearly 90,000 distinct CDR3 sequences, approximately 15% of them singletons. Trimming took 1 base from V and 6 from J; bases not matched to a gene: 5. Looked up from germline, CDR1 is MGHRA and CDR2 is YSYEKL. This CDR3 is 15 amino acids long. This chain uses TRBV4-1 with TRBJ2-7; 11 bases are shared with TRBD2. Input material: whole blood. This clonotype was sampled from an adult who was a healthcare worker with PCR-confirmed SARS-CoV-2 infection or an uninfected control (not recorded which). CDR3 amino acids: CASSQASGRFGEQYF. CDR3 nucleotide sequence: TGCGCCAGCAGCCAAGCTAGCGGGAGGTTTGGCGAGCAGTACTTC.